Listed below are T cell receptor beta chains from one sample, sequenced in a study of T cell repertoires in aging, cancer and after chemotherapy. In TCRdb, the multiplex PCR reads were re-called with MiXCR into one record per CDR3 protein. Here the sample spans around 3,000 distinct CDR3 sequences, approximately 25% being singletons. Sequenced: blood. These receptors were obtained from a human donor with a solid tumor. Each CDR3 is given with its conserved first and last residue. The order of the fields is CDR3 protein, CDR3 DNA, V gene, clone size, D gene, J gene. The D gene is left open where the match is weak. Size is stated for part of the rows, as once, few or many counts, or as a class when the clone is expanded.

CASSLAGAHEQYF	TGTGCCAGCAGCTTAGCAGGGGCCCACGAGCAGTACTTC	TRBV11-1	.	.	TRBJ2-7
CASSGTGENEQFF	TGTGCCAGCAGCGGGACGGGGGAGAATGAGCAGTTCTTC	TRBV9	.	.	TRBJ2-1
CASSLLGYNKQFF	TGTGCCAGCAGTTTATTAGGATACAATAAGCAGTTCTTC	TRBV27	.	.	TRBJ2-1
CATSSRPGGLTATNEKLFF	TGTGCCACCAGCAGTCGTCCAGGGGGCCTCACTGCAACTAATGAAAAACTGTTTTTT	TRBV15	medium-sized	TRBD1	TRBJ1-4
CASSSTGHETQYF	TGTGCCAGCAGTAGCACCGGGCACGAGACCCAGTACTTC	TRBV6-6	medium-sized	.	TRBJ2-5
CASSQGGSSYNEQFF	TGTGCCAGCAGCCAAGGGGGAAGCTCCTACAATGAGCAGTTCTTC	TRBV4-2	few	.	TRBJ2-1
CATSRDRQREQFF	TGTGCCACCAGCAGAGATAGGCAGAGAGAGCAGTTCTTC	TRBV15	medium-sized	.	TRBJ2-1
CASSGGRSLNQPQHF	TGTGCCAGCAGTGGCGGACGGTCGCTCAATCAGCCCCAGCATTTT	TRBV6-1	medium-sized	.	TRBJ1-5
CASSMGSTGSTDTQYF	TGTGCCAGTAGTATGGGTTCGACGGGAAGCACAGATACGCAGTATTTT	TRBV19	medium-sized	.	TRBJ2-3
CSAQEPPGLAGVRNEQFF	TGCAGTGCTCAAGAACCCCCGGGACTAGCGGGGGTGCGAAATGAGCAGTTCTTC	TRBV20-1	few	TRBD2	TRBJ2-1
CASRFDRGDSYEQYF	TGTGCCAGCAGATTTGACCGGGGAGACTCCTACGAGCAGTACTTC	TRBV6-1	.	.	TRBJ2-7
CSARAHPGVGELFF	TGCAGTGCTAGAGCCCACCCCGGGGTCGGGGAGCTGTTTTTT	TRBV20-1	.	.	TRBJ2-2
CSATLRYGYTF	TGCAGCGCCACCCTCCGCTATGGCTACACCTTC	TRBV29-1	medium-sized	.	TRBJ1-2
CASSFQGTTEAFF	TGTGCCAGCAGCTTTCAGGGGACCACTGAAGCTTTCTTT	TRBV5-4	medium-sized	.	TRBJ1-1
CASSPPSGSSNTGELFF	TGTGCCAGCTCACCGCCTAGCGGGAGCTCGAACACCGGGGAGCTGTTTTTT	TRBV18	medium-sized	TRBD2	TRBJ2-2
CASSLGSWGLQDTQYF	TGCGCCAGCAGCTTGGGTTCGTGGGGGTTGCAAGATACGCAGTATTTT	TRBV5-1	.	.	TRBJ2-3
CASSLDSGNTDTQYF	TGTGCCAGCAGCTTAGATTCCGGGAACACAGATACGCAGTATTTT	TRBV11-2	.	.	TRBJ2-3
CASRPRQPQHF	TGTGCCAGCAGGCCCAGGCAGCCCCAGCATTTT	TRBV7-6	few	.	TRBJ1-5
CASSYGGTAYEQYF	TGTGCCAGCAGTTACGGGGGGACAGCCTACGAGCAGTACTTC	TRBV6-5	medium-sized	.	TRBJ2-7
CASSFGQSVSSEQYF	TGTGCCAGCAGTTTCGGACAGTCGGTGTCCAGCGAGCAGTACTTC	TRBV12-3/TRBV12-4	medium-sized	.	TRBJ2-7
CSYFRVGGTEAFF	TGCAGCTACTTTAGGGTGGGCGGCACTGAAGCTTTCTTT	TRBV29-1	.	.	TRBJ1-1
CASSLLPAGGTDTQYF	TGTGCCAGCAGCTTGCTCCCCGCGGGGGGCACAGATACGCAGTATTTT	TRBV5-8	few	TRBD2	TRBJ2-3
CASSQDWDSLGYTF	TGTGCCAGCAGCCAAGATTGGGACAGCTTGGGCTACACCTTC	TRBV14	.	TRBD1	TRBJ1-2
CASTNEGGGPYEQYF	TGTGCCAGTACCAACGAGGGGGGGGGCCCCTACGAGCAGTACTTC	TRBV19	medium-sized	.	TRBJ2-7
CASSFTGYEQYF	TGTGCCAGCAGTTTCACAGGCTACGAGCAGTACTTC	TRBV12-3/TRBV12-4	few	.	TRBJ2-7
CASSLQPVSGNTIYF	TGTGCCAGCAGCTTACAGCCGGTCTCTGGAAACACCATATATTTT	TRBV11-1	few	.	TRBJ1-3
CASSPTTSTDTQYF	TGTGCCAGCAGCCCGACTACTAGCACAGATACGCAGTATTTT	TRBV7-2	few	.	TRBJ2-3
CASSRGPEGAHEQYF	TGTGCCAGCAGCCGAGGTCCAGAGGGGGCCCACGAGCAGTACTTC	TRBV7-6	few	TRBD1	TRBJ2-7
CASSLSPSTYSYEQYF	TGTGCCAGCAGTTTATCCCCCTCTACCTACTCCTACGAGCAGTACTTC	TRBV27	few	.	TRBJ2-7
CAITRGIANTEAFF	TGTGCGATAACCCGGGGGATAGCGAACACTGAAGCTTTCTTT	TRBV6-2/TRBV6-3	.	.	TRBJ1-1
CASSLLSGNTIYF	TGTGCCAGCAGCCTTCTGTCGGGAAACACCATATATTTT	TRBV27	medium-sized	.	TRBJ1-3
CASSLAFGYEQYF	TGTGCCAGCAGCTTGGCCTTTGGATACGAGCAGTACTTC	TRBV5-6	medium-sized	.	TRBJ2-7
CAWSSLTGGREKLFF	TGTGCCTGGAGTTCCCTGACAGGGGGCCGCGAAAAACTGTTTTTT	TRBV30	medium-sized	TRBD1	TRBJ1-4
CASSYTLAATDTQYF	TGTGCCAGCAGTTACACACTAGCGGCCACAGATACGCAGTATTTT	TRBV6-5	medium-sized	TRBD2	TRBJ2-3
CASSSRPYEQYF	TGTGCCAGCAGCTCTAGGCCTTACGAGCAGTACTTC	TRBV11-1	once	.	TRBJ2-7
CASSALAGEAYNEQFF	TGTGCCAGCAGTGCGTTAGCGGGAGAGGCCTACAATGAGCAGTTCTTC	TRBV6-5	medium-sized	TRBD2	TRBJ2-1
CASSSLSGEAFF	TGTGCCAGCTCATCTCTATCGGGAGAAGCTTTCTTT	TRBV18	medium-sized	.	TRBJ1-1
CASSYPNRGGDSPLHF	TGTGCCAGCAGTTACCCCAACCGTGGGGGAGATTCACCCCTCCACTTT	TRBV6-5	medium-sized	.	TRBJ1-6
CASSYSPLTGGIVGYGYTF	TGTGCCAGCAGTTATTCCCCCCTGACAGGGGGGATAGTCGGCTATGGCTACACCTTC	TRBV6-5	.	TRBD1	TRBJ1-2
CASGGRTDQETQYF	TGTGCCAGCGGTGGAAGGACAGACCAAGAGACCCAGTACTTC	TRBV7-6	medium-sized	.	TRBJ2-5
CASSGTSGGYRRFF	TGTGCCAGCAGTGGGACTAGCGGGGGGTATAGGCGGTTCTTC	TRBV5-4	medium-sized	TRBD2	TRBJ2-1
CSASRADSNQPQHF	TGCAGTGCTAGTCGTGCGGATAGCAATCAGCCCCAGCATTTT	TRBV20-1	few	.	TRBJ1-5
CASSGQVLGSYEQYF	TGCGCCAGCAGCGGACAGGTTTTAGGGTCCTACGAGCAGTACTTC	TRBV5-1	.	TRBD1	TRBJ2-7
CASSIGGTDQETQYF	TGTGCCAGTAGTATCGGCGGGACAGACCAAGAGACCCAGTACTTC	TRBV19	medium-sized	.	TRBJ2-5
CASSYLGMNTEAFF	TGTGCCAGCAGTTACTTAGGGATGAACACTGAAGCTTTCTTT	TRBV27	medium-sized	.	TRBJ1-1
CASSPTGAKNIQYF	TGTGCCAGCAGCCCGACCGGGGCCAAAAACATTCAGTACTTC	TRBV5-6	.	.	TRBJ2-4
CASSTDSYEQYF	TGTGCCAGCTCTACAGATTCCTACGAGCAGTACTTC	TRBV5-4	.	.	TRBJ2-7
CASSSGQGTDTQYF	TGTGCCAGCAGCTCGGGACAGGGCACAGATACGCAGTATTTT	TRBV7-2	few	TRBD1	TRBJ2-3
CASSLGIYHYQETQYF	TGTGCCAGCAGTCTGGGCATTTACCACTACCAAGAGACCCAGTACTTC	TRBV6-2/TRBV6-3	medium-sized	.	TRBJ2-5